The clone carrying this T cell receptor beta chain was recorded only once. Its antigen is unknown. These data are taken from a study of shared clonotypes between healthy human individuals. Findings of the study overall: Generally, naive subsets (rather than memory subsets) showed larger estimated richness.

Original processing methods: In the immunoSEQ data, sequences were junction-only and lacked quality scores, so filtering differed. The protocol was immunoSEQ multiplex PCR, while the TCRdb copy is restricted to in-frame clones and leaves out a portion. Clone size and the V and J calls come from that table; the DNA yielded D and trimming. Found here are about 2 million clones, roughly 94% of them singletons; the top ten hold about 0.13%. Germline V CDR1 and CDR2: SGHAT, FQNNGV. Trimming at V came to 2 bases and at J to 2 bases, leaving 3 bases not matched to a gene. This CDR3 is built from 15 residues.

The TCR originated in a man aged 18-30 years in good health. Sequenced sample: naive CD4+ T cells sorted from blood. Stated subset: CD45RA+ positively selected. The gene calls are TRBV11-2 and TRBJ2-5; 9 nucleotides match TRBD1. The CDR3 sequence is CASSLRDRVQETQYF. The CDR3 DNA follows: TGTGCCAGCAGCTTACGGGACAGGGTACAAGAGACCCAGTACTTC.